This T cell receptor beta chain appears in the sequencing data of a study of CD8+CD57+ T cells in acquired aplastic anemia. Across the whole study: CD4+ and CD8+ cells, once sorted, gave DNA averaging roughly 3 ug.

This clonotype was seen repeatedly, ten times or more. The antigen is not known. Trimming removed 1 base from V and 7 bases from J, with 5 bases in between. The CDR3 runs to 13 residues. Germline assignment: CDR1 SEHNR and CDR2 FQNEAQ (reference sequence). The sequenced patients had an expansion of CD8+CD57+ cells seen by flow cytometry. Study conclusions and caveats: The CD8+ Simpson's diversity of patients and controls was not significantly different.

TCR beta VDJ and CDR3 profiling used genomic DNA as template. From the reads, TCRdb called clonotypes with MiXCR, one entry per CDR3 protein. The sample lists approximately 160,000 distinct CDR3 sequences, less than 60% seen once, with under 3.5% in the top ten. The receptor was isolated from a human donor with aplastic anemia. This rearrangement joins TRBV7-9 to TRBJ1-6, with D unclear. The sequencing input was sorted CD4+, CD8+, or CD8+CD57+ T cells (not recorded which) from PBMCs. CDR3 DNA sequence: TGTGCCAGCAGCTTAGAACTGAATTCACCCCTCCACTTT. Amino acids: CASSLELNSPLHF.